These T cell receptor beta chains were read from a single sample in a study of T cell changes during pregnancy in multiple sclerosis. TCRdb's copy holds only in-frame clones and misses some; the assay was immunoSEQ multiplex PCR. The table shows tens of thousands of clones, with around 92% occurring only once. Sequenced here: peripheral blood, sampled in the first trimester of pregnancy. The receptors shown here come from a female donor in good health, enrolled as a control in a pregnancy study. Both conserved end residues are part of each CDR3. The order of the fields is D gene, J gene, clone size, V gene, CDR3 DNA, CDR3 protein. D genes are given only for firm matches. Rows may omit the clone size; those that give it use once, few, many or a size class.

NA | TRBJ2-7 | NA | TRBV29-1 | TGCAGCGTTTCCGAGCATGAGCAGTACTTC | CSVSEHEQYF
NA | TRBJ1-1 | NA | TRBV5-4 | TGTGCCAGCAGCTTGGGGGGGCTGAGTTTTATTGCAGCTTTCTTT | CASSLGGLSFIAAFF
NA | TRBJ1-4 | NA | TRBV11-1 | TGTGCCAGCAGCGACCACTTCCAGGGGCTTTCTAATGAAAAACTGTTTTTT | CASSDHFQGLSNEKLFF
NA | TRBJ1-2 | NA | TRBV30 | TGTGCCTGGAGTGTAGCTCTGTTGGGGGGTGGCTACACCTTC | CAWSVALLGGGYTF
NA | TRBJ1-5 | NA | TRBV6-5 | TGTGCCAGCAGTTACGGGACGGGGGGCAATCAGCCCCAGCATTTT | CASSYGTGGNQPQHF
NA | TRBJ2-1 | NA | TRBV6-5 | TGTGCCAGCAGTTCCTCCGGAGACAATGAGCAGTTCTTC | CASSSSGDNEQFF
TRBD1 | TRBJ1-2 | NA | TRBV7-8 | TGTGCCAGCAGCTTAGGGGACAGGGGGGGCTATGGCTACACCTTC | CASSLGDRGGYGYTF
NA | TRBJ1-5 | NA | TRBV5-4 | TGTGCCAGCAGCTTGGACAGTGATCAGCCCCAGCATTTT | CASSLDSDQPQHF
NA | TRBJ2-6 | NA | TRBV5-1 | TGCGCCAGCAGCTTGGGACAGGCGAGCTCTGGGGCCAACGTCCTGACTTTC | CASSLGQASSGANVLTF
TRBD1 | TRBJ1-2 | few | TRBV10-1 | TGCGCCAGCCAACAGGGGGCTGATGGCTACACCTTC | CASQQGADGYTF
TRBD1 | TRBJ2-7 | NA | TRBV7-2 | TGTGCCAGCAGCTCGACAGGGACCAACGAGCAGTACTTC | CASSSTGTNEQYF
TRBD1 | TRBJ1-6 | NA | TRBV5-1 | TGCGCCAGCAGCTTTAGCGGAGACAGGGGCTCACCCCTCCACTTT | CASSFSGDRGSPLHF
TRBD1 | TRBJ2-1 | NA | TRBV4-3 | TGCGCCAGCAGCCCTCGGGACAGGGTGGGGTACAATGAGCAGTTCTTC | CASSPRDRVGYNEQFF
NA | TRBJ1-2 | NA | TRBV2 | TGTGCCAGCAGTGAAAACAGGAATGGCTACACCTTC | CASSENRNGYTF
NA | TRBJ1-1 | NA | TRBV5-1 | TGCGCCAGCAGACAGTTCATGAACACTGAAGCTTTCTTT | CASRQFMNTEAFF
NA | TRBJ1-6 | NA | TRBV10-1 | TGCGCCAGCAGCAGGGGTGGGAATTCACCCCTCCACTTT | CASSRGGNSPLHF
NA | TRBJ1-2 | NA | TRBV2 | TGTGCCAGTAACATCGGCAGGGCGAATGGCTACACCTTC | CASNIGRANGYTF
NA | TRBJ1-2 | NA | TRBV10-3 | TGTGCCATCAGTGAGCCCCAGGACACCAAAGGCTACACCTTC | CAISEPQDTKGYTF
TRBD1 | TRBJ1-6 | NA | TRBV6-1 | TGTGCCAGCATTTCCCTGCAGGGGGTGGGTTCACCCCTCCACTTT | CASISLQGVGSPLHF
TRBD1 | TRBJ1-5 | NA | TRBV5-4 | TGTGCCAGCAGCTTTTACAGGGGAGTGGAGCATTTT | CASSFYRGVEHF
TRBD2 | TRBJ2-3 | NA | TRBV11-2 | TGTGCCAGCAGCCGACGGACTAGCGCGCGCACAGATACGCAGTATTTT | CASSRRTSARTDTQYF
NA | TRBJ1-2 | NA | TRBV19 | TGTGCCAGTAGTATAGGAGGAGGGGACCGAGCTACCTTC | CASSIGGGDRATF
TRBD2 | TRBJ2-7 | NA | TRBV4-3 | TGCGCCAGCAGCCAACTAGCGGAAAGCCTCTACGAGCAGTACTTC | CASSQLAESLYEQYF
TRBD1 | TRBJ2-5 | NA | TRBV4-1 | TGCGCCAGCAGCCATTCCGGGACAGGTGAAGAGACCCAGTACTTC | CASSHSGTGEETQYF
TRBD1 | TRBJ2-7 | NA | TRBV5-1 | TGCGCCAGCAGCACACAGGGGGCCTACTCCTACGAGCAGTACTTC | CASSTQGAYSYEQYF
TRBD1 | TRBJ1-5 | NA | TRBV7-9 | TGTGCCAGCAGCCCGCGGACAGGAAATAGCAATCAGCCCCAGCATTTT | CASSPRTGNSNQPQHF
TRBD1 | TRBJ2-2 | few | TRBV19 | TGTGCCAGTAGTAGGCGGGGACAGGGGAGAACCGGGGAGCTGTTTTTT | CASSRRGQGRTGELFF
NA | TRBJ1-5 | NA | TRBV5-1 | TGCGCCAGCAGCTTGGGGGAGTATCAAGGTCAGCCCCAGCATTTT | CASSLGEYQGQPQHF
TRBD1 | TRBJ2-3 | NA | TRBV28 | TGTGCCAGCAGTCCACTTCGGGGGACAGGAAATTTAGATACGCAGTATTTT | CASSPLRGTGNLDTQYF
TRBD1 | TRBJ1-1 | NA | TRBV5-4 | TGTGCCAGTAAAGGGACAGCCCACACTGAAGCTTTCTTT | CASKGTAHTEAFF
NA | TRBJ1-1 | NA | TRBV5-4 | TGTGCCAGCAGCTTGGATTTGACTCTAAACGCTGAAGCTTTCTTT | CASSLDLTLNAEAFF
TRBD1 | TRBJ1-3 | NA | TRBV6-5 | TGTGCCAGCAGAAGACAGGGCTCTGGAAACACCATATATTTT | CASRRQGSGNTIYF
TRBD2 | TRBJ2-7 | once | TRBV7-2 | TGTGCCAGCAGCTACGGACTAGCGCCCTACGAGCAGTACTTC | CASSYGLAPYEQYF
TRBD2 | TRBJ2-1 | NA | TRBV28 | TGTGCCAGCAGTCTAAGGACGGTGAGGAGAGCGGGAGCCTACAATGAGCAGTTCTTC | CASSLRTVRRAGAYNEQFF
TRBD1 | TRBJ1-2 | NA | TRBV28 | TGTGCCAGCAGTTCGACAGGGGGCTTCGCCTTC | CASSSTGGFAF
NA | TRBJ2-2 | NA | TRBV5-6 | TGTGCCAGCAGTCTTGTAAACACCGGGGAGCTGTTTTTT | CASSLVNTGELFF
TRBD1 | TRBJ2-2 | NA | TRBV19 | TGTGCCAGTAGGGGGACAGGGTTGGGCACCGGGGAGCTGTTTTTT | CASRGTGLGTGELFF
TRBD1 | TRBJ2-1 | NA | TRBV6-1 | TGTGCCAGCAGTGTTAGGGGGCTAAACAATGAGCAGTTCTTC | CASSVRGLNNEQFF
NA | TRBJ2-1 | NA | TRBV14 | TGTGCCAGCAGCCAAGATAAAATTAGCGGAACGTGGGATGAGCAGTTCTTC | CASSQDKISGTWDEQFF
TRBD1 | TRBJ2-2 | once | TRBV11-2 | TGTGCCAGCAGCCCGGACAGGGTCAACACCGGGGAGCTGTTTTTT | CASSPDRVNTGELFF
NA | TRBJ1-2 | NA | TRBV6-4 | TGTGCCAGCAGTGACAATACAGGGTACTATGGCTACACCTTC | CASSDNTGYYGYTF